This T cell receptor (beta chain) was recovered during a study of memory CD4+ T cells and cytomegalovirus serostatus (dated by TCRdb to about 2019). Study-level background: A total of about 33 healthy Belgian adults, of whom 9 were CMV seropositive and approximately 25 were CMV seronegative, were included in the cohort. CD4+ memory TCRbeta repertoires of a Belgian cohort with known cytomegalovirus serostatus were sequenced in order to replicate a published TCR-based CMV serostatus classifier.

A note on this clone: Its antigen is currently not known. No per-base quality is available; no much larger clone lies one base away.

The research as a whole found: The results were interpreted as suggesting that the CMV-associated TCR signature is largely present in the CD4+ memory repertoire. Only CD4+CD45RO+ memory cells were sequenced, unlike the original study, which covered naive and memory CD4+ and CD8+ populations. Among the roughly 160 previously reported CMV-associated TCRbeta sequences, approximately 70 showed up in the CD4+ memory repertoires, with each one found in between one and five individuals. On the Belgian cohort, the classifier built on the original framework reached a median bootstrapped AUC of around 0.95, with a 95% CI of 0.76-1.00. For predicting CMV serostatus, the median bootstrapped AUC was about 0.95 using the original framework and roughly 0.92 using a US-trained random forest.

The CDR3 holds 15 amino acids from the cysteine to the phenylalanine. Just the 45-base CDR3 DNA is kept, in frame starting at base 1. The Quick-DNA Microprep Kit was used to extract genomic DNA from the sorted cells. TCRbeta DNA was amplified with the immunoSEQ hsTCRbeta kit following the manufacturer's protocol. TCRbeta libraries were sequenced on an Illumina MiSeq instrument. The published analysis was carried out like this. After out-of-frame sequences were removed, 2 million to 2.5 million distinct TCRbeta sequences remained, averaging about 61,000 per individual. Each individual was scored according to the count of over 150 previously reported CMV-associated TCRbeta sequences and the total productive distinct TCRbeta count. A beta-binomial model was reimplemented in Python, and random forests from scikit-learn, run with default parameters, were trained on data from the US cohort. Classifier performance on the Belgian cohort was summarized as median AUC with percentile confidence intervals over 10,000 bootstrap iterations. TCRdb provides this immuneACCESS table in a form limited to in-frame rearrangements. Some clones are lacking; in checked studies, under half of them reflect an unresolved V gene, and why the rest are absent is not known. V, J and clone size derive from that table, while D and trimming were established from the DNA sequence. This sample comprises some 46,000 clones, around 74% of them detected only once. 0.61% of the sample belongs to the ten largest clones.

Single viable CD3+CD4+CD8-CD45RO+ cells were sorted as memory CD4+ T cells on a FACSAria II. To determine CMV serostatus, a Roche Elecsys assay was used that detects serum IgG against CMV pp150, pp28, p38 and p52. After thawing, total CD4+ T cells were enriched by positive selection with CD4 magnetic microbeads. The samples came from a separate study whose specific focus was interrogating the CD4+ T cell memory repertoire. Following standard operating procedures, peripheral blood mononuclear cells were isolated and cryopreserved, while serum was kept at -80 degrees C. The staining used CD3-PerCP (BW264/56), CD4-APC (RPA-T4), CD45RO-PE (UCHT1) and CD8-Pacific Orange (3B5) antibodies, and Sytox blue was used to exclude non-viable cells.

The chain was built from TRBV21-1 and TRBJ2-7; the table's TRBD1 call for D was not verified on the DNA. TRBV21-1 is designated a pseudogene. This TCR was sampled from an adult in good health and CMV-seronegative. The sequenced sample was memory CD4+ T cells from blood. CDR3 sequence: CASSKEGARGYEQYF. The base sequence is TGTGCCAGCAGCAAAGAGGGGGCTAGAGGCTACGAGCAGTACTTC.